Each of the 12 T cell receptor beta chains below was sequenced from the same sample in a study of cytomegalovirus exposure and HLA in healthy donors. PCR primers comprised 60 Vbeta and 13 Jbeta primers. Using immunoSEQ multiplex PCR, the repertoire was profiled, and TCRdb retains in-frame clones only, with some absent. Of 100,000 to 150,000 clones in the sample, nearly 85% are singletons; the top ten hold roughly 1.2%. Sequencing input: PBMCs. Receptor source: a boy between 10 and 17 years old in good health and CMV-seronegative.

This clone was seen a single time. This rearrangement joins TRBV6-6 to TRBJ2-1, with D unresolved. The CDR3 length is 14 residues. Germline V CDR1 and CDR2: MNHNY, SVGAGI (reference sequence). Trimming stripped 4 bases from V and 10 bases from J, with 17 bases between. The CDR3 reads CASSFQESRSEQFF. The CDR3 region has the DNA TGTGCCAGCAGTTTTCAGGAAAGTCGGTCGGAGCAGTTCTTC.

This clone was seen a single time. The CDR3 sequence: CASSPQGRRSTDTQYF. As DNA, the CDR3 is TGTGCCAGCAGCCCCCAGGGAAGGCGGAGCACAGATACGCAGTATTTT. The V call is TRBV5-4, the J call TRBJ2-3; maybe TRBD1 (5 bases). V was trimmed by 4 bases and J by 0 bases, leaving 15 bases between them. In germline, CDR1 is SGHNT, CDR2 YYREEE (reference sequence). The CDR3 is 16 residues long. The variable domain in full, with the rest retrieved from reference TRBV5-4 and TRBJ2-3, is ETGVTQSPTHLIKTRGQQVTLRCSSQSGHNTVSWYQQALGQGPQFIFQYYREEENGRGNFPPRFSGLQFPNYSSELNVNALELDDSALYLCASSPQGRRSTDTQYFGPGTRLTVL.

The chain combines TRBV7-9 with TRBJ1-2; the match to TRBD1 covers 8 bases. The trim removed 2 bases at V and 8 bases at J, leaving 7 bases unmatched. The V gene's germline CDR1 is SEHNR and CDR2 FQNEAQ (reference sequence). The CDR3 covers 14 residues. DNA for the CDR3: TGTGCCAGCAGCTTATTTACGACAGGGGAAGGCTACACCTTC. It is translated as CASSLFTTGEGYTF.

This chain connects TRBV6-5 to TRBJ2-3, with D perhaps TRBD1 (5 bases). Trimming pared 5 bases from V and 1 base from J, leaving 13 bases between. The CDR3 is made up of 15 amino acids. Looked up from germline, CDR1 is MNHEY and CDR2 is SVGAGI. CDR3 loop: CASSKPQTGTDTQYF. In DNA, the CDR3 is TGTGCCAGCAGTAAACCTCAGACAGGCACAGATACGCAGTATTTT.

CDR3: CATTKSSYNEQFF. CDR3 coding DNA: TGTGCCACCACAAAGAGCTCCTACAATGAGCAGTTCTTC. This chain joins TRBV15 and TRBJ2-1; D remains unclear. V dropped 7 bases and J dropped 0 bases, with 7 bases sitting between them. CDR3 length: 13 amino acids. In germline, CDR1 is LNHNV, CDR2 YYDKDF (reference sequence).

J is TRBJ2-5 and V is TRBV11-3, with TRBD2 matching over 13 bases. The CDR3 covers 15 residues. V lost 5 bases to trimming and J lost 7 bases; unmatched junction nucleotides: 7. Germline values: CDR1 SGHNT, CDR2 YENEEA. The CDR3 loop is CASSPRTSGGPTQYF. CDR3 nucleotides: TGTGCCAGCAGCCCCCGGACTAGCGGGGGCCCGACCCAGTACTTC. Using reference TRBV11-3 and TRBJ2-5 for the parts outside the CDR3, the full variable domain is EAGVVQSPRYKIIEKKQPVAFWCNPISGHNTLYWYLQNLGQGPELLIRYENEEAVDDSQLPKDRFSAERLKGVDSTLKIQPAELGDSAVYLCASSPRTSGGPTQYFGPGTRLLVL.

The rearrangement uses TRBV9 and TRBJ2-5, with D unresolved. The ends were cut back, 4 bases at V and 4 bases at J, with 14 bases in the middle. The CDR3 sequence is 14 residues long. CDR1 and CDR2 (germline): SGDLS, YYNGEE. CDR3 protein: CASSPLAGGETQYF. CDR3 DNA sequence: TGTGCCAGCAGCCCCCTTGCCGGCGGAGAGACCCAGTACTTC.

V gene TRBV6-5 combines with J gene TRBJ2-5; 8 bases agree with TRBD1. The junction had 10 bases not matched to a gene; V was cut back by 11 bases and J by 2 bases. This CDR3 contains 14 residues. The germline V gene has CDR1 MNHEY and CDR2 SVGAGI. The CDR3 DNA is TGTGCCTCCCAATTCGGACAGGGACAAGAGACCCAGTACTTC. It translates to CASQFGQGQETQYF.

J is TRBJ2-5 and V is TRBV7-9; weak D call: TRBD2 (6 bases). The V end lost 5 bases, the J end lost 2 bases, and 12 bases lay between the germline ends. The CDR3 totals 14 residues. Germline values: CDR1 SEHNR, CDR2 FQNEAQ (reference sequence). The CDR3 is CASSRGDPQETQYF. The CDR3 DNA sequence: TGTGCCAGCAGCCGCGGGGACCCACAAGAGACCCAGTACTTC.

This clone was found once. The V call is TRBV11-2, the J call TRBJ1-1; 7 nucleotides line up with TRBD1. Germline V gene sequence: CDR1 SGHAT, CDR2 FQNNGV. The V and J ends lost 5 bases and 2 bases, in that order; junction bases with no gene match: 8. This CDR3 comprises 15 residues. The CDR3: CASSHQTGLNTEAFF. CDR3 coding DNA: TGTGCCAGCAGCCACCAGACAGGGCTCAACACTGAAGCTTTCTTT.

The rearrangement joins TRBV9 to TRBJ2-1; no clear D. The CDR3 extends over 13 amino acids. Trimming cost V 4 bases and J 5 bases, with 10 bases left between them. Germline V gives CDR1 SGDLS, CDR2 YYNGEE. Here the CDR3 DNA reads TGTGCCAGCAGCAAACGACTCGACAATGAGCAGTTCTTC. Residues: CASSKRLDNEQFF.

This clone was observed a single time. The gene calls are TRBV11-2 and TRBJ2-7; 8 positions agree with TRBD2. The junction had 7 bases not matched to a gene; V was cut back by 2 bases and J by 7 bases. Germline values: CDR1 SGHAT, CDR2 FQNNGV. CDR3 size: 14 residues. In DNA, the CDR3 is TGTGCCAGCAGCTTACCCGCGGGGGGTTGGGAGCAGTACTTC. This encodes CASSLPAGGWEQYF.